A single sample is the source of the 12 T cell receptor beta chains below, sequenced in a study of T cell changes during pregnancy in multiple sclerosis. Profiled with immunoSEQ multiplex PCR; TCRdb holds only in-frame clones, not every one. The table has 60,000 or so clones, less than 95% seen once. The sequencing here drew on peripheral blood, taken in the second trimester of pregnancy. Receptors originate from a female donor in good health, enrolled as a control in a pregnancy study.

The chain couples TRBV28 to TRBJ2-4; D perhaps matches TRBD2 (5 bases). The germline CDR1 and CDR2 sequences are MDHEN and SYDVKM. With 8 bases removed from V and 3 bases from J, the gap between germline ends came to 14 bases. The CDR3 runs to 14 residues. CDR3: CASSVATGKNIQYF. DNA for the CDR3: TGTGCCAGCTCGGTAGCGACGGGCAAAAACATTCAGTACTTC.

This clone was seen more than once but under ten times. This sequence joins TRBV7-9 and TRBJ2-5, with D unresolved. Trimming left V 8 bases short and J 3 bases short, with 7 bases between. This CDR3 comprises 11 residues. CDR1 is SEHNR, CDR2 FQNEAQ, per germline (reference sequence). The CDR3, as DNA: TGTGCCAGCGTCTCGGAAGAGACCCAGTACTTC. Encoded protein: CASVSEETQYF.

The chain employs TRBV6-1 and TRBJ1-2; 8 bases match TRBD1. Germline trimming cut 2 bases from V and 4 bases from J; bases unmatched to any gene: 9. The germline CDR1 and CDR2 sequences are MNHNS and SASEGT. This CDR3 is 16 amino acids long. CDR3 in DNA: TGTGCCAGCAGTGAATCAGGTGCAGGGGGCGCCTATGGCTACACCTTC. Translation gives CASSESGAGGAYGYTF.

The chain joins TRBV7-9 to TRBJ1-1, with D perhaps matching TRBD1 (6 bases). This CDR3 comprises 14 residues. Germline CDR1 SEHNR, CDR2 FQNEAQ (reference sequence). V was pared by 3 bases and J by 5 bases, with 13 bases between. In DNA, the CDR3 is TGTGCCAGCAGCTTTACAGGGAGGGGGACTGAAGCTTTCTTT. Protein product: CASSFTGRGTEAFF.

The chain links TRBV19 to TRBJ1-2; D perhaps matches TRBD1 (6 bases). The CDR3 extends over 15 amino acids. V dropped 3 bases and J dropped 4 bases, with 15 bases sitting between them. CDR1 and CDR2 (germline): LNHDA, SQIVND (reference sequence). CDR3 bases: TGTGCCAGTAGTATCCTCATAGGGGGAACCTATGGCTACACCTTC. Its protein product is CASSILIGGTYGYTF.

The chain combines TRBV28 with TRBJ2-3; 8 bases match TRBD2. The CDR3 consists of 16 residues. Germline V gene sequence: CDR1 MDHEN, CDR2 SYDVKM. J gave up 5 bases and V 7 bases, and 14 bases lay outside the gene matches. This CDR3 reads CASKGPSGSFGDTQYF. The CDR3 coding sequence is TGTGCCAGCAAAGGCCCCAGCGGGAGTTTTGGAGATACGCAGTATTTT.

The V call is TRBV4-1, the J call TRBJ2-1, with D unresolved. Germline CDR1 and CDR2: MGHRA and YSYEKL. Trimming cost V 5 bases and J 3 bases, with 11 bases left between them. This CDR3 has 14 residues. CDR3 DNA: TGCGCCAGCAGCTCCGTTGGGCTCTACAATGAGCAGTTCTTC. Its protein product is CASSSVGLYNEQFF.

This chain links TRBV5-4 with TRBJ1-1; no reliable D call. CDR1 is SGHNT, CDR2 YYREEE, per germline (reference sequence). Trimming stripped 4 bases from V and 2 bases from J, with 3 bases between. This CDR3 spans 11 amino acids. The CDR3 spells CASSLNTEAFF. CDR3 nucleotide sequence: TGTGCCAGCAGCCTCAACACTGAAGCTTTCTTT. The whole variable domain, filled in from reference TRBV5-4 and TRBJ1-1, reads ETGVTQSPTHLIKTRGQQVTLRCSSQSGHNTVSWYQQALGQGPQFIFQYYREEENGRGNFPPRFSGLQFPNYSSELNVNALELDDSALYLCASSLNTEAFFGQGTRLTVV.

This chain uses TRBV6-1 with TRBJ2-7, with TRBD1 as a possible D gene (6 bases). CDR3 size: 13 residues. The germline CDR1 and CDR2 sequences are MNHNS and SASEGT. V lost 5 bases, J lost 3 bases, and 11 bases lay in between. In nucleotides, the CDR3 is TGTGCCAGCAGTTGGGAAGGGGGCTACGAGCAGTACTTC. It translates to CASSWEGGYEQYF.

The chain employs TRBV6-5 and TRBJ2-7; D is perhaps TRBD1 (6 bases). The CDR3 extends over 13 amino acids. Trimming cost V 6 bases and J 6 bases, with 15 bases left between them. Germline V lookup: CDR1 MNHEY, CDR2 SVGAGI. The CDR3 coding sequence is TGTGCCAGCAGCAGGGGATCTGGGTTCGAGCAGTACTTC. It translates to CASSRGSGFEQYF.

V usage is TRBV19 and J usage is TRBJ1-2; TRBD1 matches at 10 bases. The CDR3 totals 15 residues. J was trimmed by 2 bases and V by 7 bases; bases with no gene match: 7. Per the germline V gene, CDR1 is LNHDA and CDR2 is SQIVND (reference sequence). The CDR3, as DNA: TGTGCCAGTACCATTGGGACAGGGGCCAACTATGGCTACACCTTC. This encodes CASTIGTGANYGYTF.

The CDR3 DNA reads TGTGCCAGCAGTGGCCAGGGTAAATATGGCTACACCTTC. Translation: CASSGQGKYGYTF. The chain couples TRBV2 to TRBJ1-2, with D perhaps matching TRBD1 (5 bases). The CDR3 extends over 13 amino acids. Trimming left V 4 bases short and J 5 bases short, with 11 bases between. The germline CDR1 and CDR2 sequences are SNHLY and FYNNEI.